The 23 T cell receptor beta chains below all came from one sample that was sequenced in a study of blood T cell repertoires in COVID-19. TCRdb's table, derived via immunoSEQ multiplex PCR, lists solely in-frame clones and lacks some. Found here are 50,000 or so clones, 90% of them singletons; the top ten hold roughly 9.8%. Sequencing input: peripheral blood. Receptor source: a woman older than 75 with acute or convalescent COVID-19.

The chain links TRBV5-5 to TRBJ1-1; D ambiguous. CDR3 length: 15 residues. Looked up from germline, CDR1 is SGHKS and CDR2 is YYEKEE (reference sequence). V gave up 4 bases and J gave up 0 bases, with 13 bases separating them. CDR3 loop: CASSVRAQVNTEAFF. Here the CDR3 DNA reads TGTGCCAGCAGCGTTCGAGCTCAAGTGAACACTGAAGCTTTCTTT.

CDR3 DNA sequence: TGTGCCAGCAGTAAGACAGGGGGCAACCCCTATGGCTACACCTTC. Protein: CASSKTGGNPYGYTF. This chain links TRBV2 with TRBJ1-2; 10 nucleotides align to TRBD1. Germline assignment: CDR1 SNHLY and CDR2 FYNNEI. CDR3 length equals 15 residues. With V trimmed by 5 bases and J by 4 bases, 7 bases remained unmatched.

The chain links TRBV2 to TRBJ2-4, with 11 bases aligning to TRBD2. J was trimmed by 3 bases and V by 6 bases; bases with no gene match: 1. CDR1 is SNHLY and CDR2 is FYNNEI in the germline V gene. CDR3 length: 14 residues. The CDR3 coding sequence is TGTGCCAGCAGAGGACTAGCGGGCAAAAACATTCAGTACTTC. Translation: CASRGLAGKNIQYF.

The CDR3 DNA sequence: TGTGCCAGTAGTATATGGGGGCGAGATACGCAGTATTTT. Translation: CASSIWGRDTQYF. This rearrangement joins TRBV19 to TRBJ2-3, with a possible D match to TRBD1 (6 bases). The CDR3 sequence is 13 residues long. V was trimmed by 2 bases and J by 5 bases, leaving 8 bases between them. Germline assignment: CDR1 LNHDA and CDR2 SQIVND (reference sequence). The full variable domain, with the rest looked up from reference TRBV19 and TRBJ2-3, is DGGITQSPKYLFRKEGQNVTLSCEQNLNHDAMYWYRQDPGQGLRLIYYSQIVNDFQKGDIAEGYSVSREKKESFPLTVTSAQKNPTAFYLCASSIWGRDTQYFGPGTRLTVL.

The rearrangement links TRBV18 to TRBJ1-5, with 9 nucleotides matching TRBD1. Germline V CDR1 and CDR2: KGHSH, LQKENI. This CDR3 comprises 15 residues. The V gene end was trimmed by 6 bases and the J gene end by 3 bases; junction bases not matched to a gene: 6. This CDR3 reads CASSQNRGHNQPQHF. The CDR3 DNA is TGTGCCAGCTCTCAAAACAGGGGGCACAATCAGCCCCAGCATTTT.

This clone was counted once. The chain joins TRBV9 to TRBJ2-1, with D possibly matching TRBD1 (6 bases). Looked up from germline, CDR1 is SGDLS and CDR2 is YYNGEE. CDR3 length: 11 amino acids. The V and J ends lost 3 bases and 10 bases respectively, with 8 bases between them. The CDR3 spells CASSAGTEQFF. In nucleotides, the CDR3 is TGTGCCAGCAGCGCTGGGACAGAGCAGTTCTTC.

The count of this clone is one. This CDR3 is CASSRQGEAFF. CDR3 DNA sequence: TGTGCCAGCAGCCGACAGGGGGAAGCTTTCTTT. The chain carries TRBV28 and TRBJ1-1, with TRBD1 matching 8 bases. CDR3 length: 11 residues. Germline values: CDR1 MDHEN, CDR2 SYDVKM. J lost 8 bases, V lost 6 bases, and 2 bases had no gene match.

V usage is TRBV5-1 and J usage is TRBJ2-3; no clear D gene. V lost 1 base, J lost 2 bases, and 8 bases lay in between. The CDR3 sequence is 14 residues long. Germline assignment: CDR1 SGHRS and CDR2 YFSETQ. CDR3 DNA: TGCGCCAGCAGCTTGTTGCTAGACACAGATACGCAGTATTTT. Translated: CASSLLLDTDTQYF.

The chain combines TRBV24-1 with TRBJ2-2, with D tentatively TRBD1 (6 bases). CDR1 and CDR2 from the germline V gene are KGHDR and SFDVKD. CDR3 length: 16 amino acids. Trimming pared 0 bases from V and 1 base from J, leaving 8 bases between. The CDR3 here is CATSDLGRGNTGELFF. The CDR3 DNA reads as TGTGCCACCAGTGATTTGGGCAGGGGGAACACCGGGGAGCTGTTTTTT.

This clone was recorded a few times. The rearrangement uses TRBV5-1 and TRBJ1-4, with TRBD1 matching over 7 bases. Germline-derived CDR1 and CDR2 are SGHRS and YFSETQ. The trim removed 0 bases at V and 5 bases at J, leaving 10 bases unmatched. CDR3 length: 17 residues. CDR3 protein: CASSLEQGSPGNEKLFF. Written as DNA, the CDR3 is TGCGCCAGCAGCTTGGAACAGGGGTCCCCAGGAAATGAAAAACTGTTTTTT.

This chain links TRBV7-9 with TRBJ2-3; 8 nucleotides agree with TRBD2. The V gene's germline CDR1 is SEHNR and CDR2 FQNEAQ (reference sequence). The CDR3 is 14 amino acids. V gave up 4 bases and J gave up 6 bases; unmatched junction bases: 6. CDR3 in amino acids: CASSSSGGRDTQYF. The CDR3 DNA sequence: TGTGCCAGCAGCTCCAGCGGGGGTCGGGATACGCAGTATTTT. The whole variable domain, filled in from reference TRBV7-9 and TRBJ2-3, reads DTGVSQNPRHKITKRGQNVTFRCDPISEHNRLYWYRQTLGQGPEFLTYFQNEAQLEKSRLLSDRFSAERPKGSFSTLEIQRTEQGDSAMYLCASSSSGGRDTQYFGPGTRLTVL.

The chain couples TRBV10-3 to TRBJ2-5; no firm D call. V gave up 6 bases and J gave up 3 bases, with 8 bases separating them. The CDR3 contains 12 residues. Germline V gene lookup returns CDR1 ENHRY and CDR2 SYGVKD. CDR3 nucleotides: TGTGCCATCAGCCGATCGGAAGAGACCCAGTACTTC. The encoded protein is CAISRSEETQYF.

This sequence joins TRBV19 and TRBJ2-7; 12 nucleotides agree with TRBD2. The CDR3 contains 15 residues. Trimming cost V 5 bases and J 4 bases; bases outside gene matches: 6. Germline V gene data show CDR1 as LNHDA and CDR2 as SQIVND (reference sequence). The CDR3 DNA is TGTGCCAGTAGTCTCGGACTAGCGGGACCTTACGAGCAGTACTTC. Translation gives CASSLGLAGPYEQYF.

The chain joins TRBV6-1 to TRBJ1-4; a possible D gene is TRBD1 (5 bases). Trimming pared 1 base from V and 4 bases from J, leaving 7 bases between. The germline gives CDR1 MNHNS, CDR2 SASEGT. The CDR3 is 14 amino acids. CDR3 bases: TGTGCCAGCAGTGAAGACAGGCTTAATGAAAAACTGTTTTTT. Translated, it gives CASSEDRLNEKLFF.

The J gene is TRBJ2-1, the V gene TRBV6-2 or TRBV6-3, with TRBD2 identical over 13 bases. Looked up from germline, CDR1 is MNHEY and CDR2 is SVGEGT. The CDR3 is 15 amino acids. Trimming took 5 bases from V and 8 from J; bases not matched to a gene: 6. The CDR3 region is CASSDGLAGVDEQFF. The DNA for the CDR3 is TGTGCCAGCAGTGACGGACTAGCGGGAGTGGATGAGCAGTTCTTC.

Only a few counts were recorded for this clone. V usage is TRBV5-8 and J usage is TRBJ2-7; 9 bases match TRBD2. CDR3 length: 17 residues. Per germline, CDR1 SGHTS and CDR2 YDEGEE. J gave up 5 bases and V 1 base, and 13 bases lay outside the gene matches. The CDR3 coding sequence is TGTGCCAGCAGCTTGTGGGGCCTTAGCGGGAGAGGGCACGAGCAGTACTTC. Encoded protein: CASSLWGLSGRGHEQYF.

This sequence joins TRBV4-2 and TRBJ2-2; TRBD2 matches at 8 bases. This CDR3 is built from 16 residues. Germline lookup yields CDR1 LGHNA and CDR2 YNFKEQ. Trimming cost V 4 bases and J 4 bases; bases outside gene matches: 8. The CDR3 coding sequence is TGTGCCAGCAGCCCCGCCCCAGCGGGAGTCACCGGGGAGCTGTTTTTT. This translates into CASSPAPAGVTGELFF.

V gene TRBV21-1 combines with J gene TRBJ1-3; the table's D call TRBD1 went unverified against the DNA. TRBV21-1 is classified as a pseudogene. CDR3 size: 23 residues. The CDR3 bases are TGTGCCAGCAGCGAAGCCGGACCAAAGACGGGATGGCAGGGGGCGAGCTCTGGAAACACCATATATTTT. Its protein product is CASSEAGPKTGWQGASSGNTIYF.

The CDR3 nucleotides are TGTGCCAGCGGGGTCCGCCTAAGCGGTTCCTACAATGAGCAGTTCTTC. Encoded protein: CASGVRLSGSYNEQFF. The rearrangement links TRBV11-3 to TRBJ2-1; TRBD2 might be the D (5 bases). Germline values: CDR1 SGHNT, CDR2 YENEEA. The CDR3 consists of 16 residues. The V gene lost 8 bases and the J gene lost 1 base, with 18 bases spanning the gap.

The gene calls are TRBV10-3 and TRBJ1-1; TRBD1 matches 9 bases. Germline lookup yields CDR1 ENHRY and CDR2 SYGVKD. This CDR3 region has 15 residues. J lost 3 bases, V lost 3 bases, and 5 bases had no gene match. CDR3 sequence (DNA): TGTGCCATCAGTGAACTGGACAGGGGAGACACTGAAGCTTTCTTT. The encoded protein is CAISELDRGDTEAFF.

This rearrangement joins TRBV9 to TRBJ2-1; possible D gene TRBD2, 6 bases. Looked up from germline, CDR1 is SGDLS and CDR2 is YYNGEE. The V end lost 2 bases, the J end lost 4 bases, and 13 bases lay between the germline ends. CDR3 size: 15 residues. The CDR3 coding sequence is TGTGCCAGCAGCGTTTCGGGAGTTTGGTACAATGAGCAGTTCTTC. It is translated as CASSVSGVWYNEQFF.

CDR3: CASSFKAGGPGNEQFF. CDR3 coding DNA: TGTGCCAGCAGCTTTAAAGCGGGAGGGCCTGGCAATGAGCAGTTCTTC. The V call is TRBV11-3, the J call TRBJ2-1; TRBD2 matches 10 bases. V shed 3 bases and J 6 bases; nucleotides not matched to a gene: 8. The CDR3 loop spans 16 amino acids. Germline loops: CDR1 SGHNT, CDR2 YENEEA.

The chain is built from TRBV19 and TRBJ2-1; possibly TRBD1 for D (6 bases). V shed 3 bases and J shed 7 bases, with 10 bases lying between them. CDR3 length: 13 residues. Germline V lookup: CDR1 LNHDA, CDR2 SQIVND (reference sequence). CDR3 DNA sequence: TGTGCCAGTAGTATCGCCCAGGGGAATGAGCAGTTCTTC. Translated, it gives CASSIAQGNEQFF.